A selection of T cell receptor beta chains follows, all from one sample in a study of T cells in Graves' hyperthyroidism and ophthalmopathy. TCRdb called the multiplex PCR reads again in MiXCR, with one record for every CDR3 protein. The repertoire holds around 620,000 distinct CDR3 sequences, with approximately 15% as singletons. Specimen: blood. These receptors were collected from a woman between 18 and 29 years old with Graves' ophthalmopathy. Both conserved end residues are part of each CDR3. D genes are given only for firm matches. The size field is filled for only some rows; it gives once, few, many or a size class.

CASKEGPTSSMGYTF	TGTGCCAGTAAGGAGGGACCCACATCTTCTATGGGCTACACCTTC	-	-	TRBV19	TRBJ1-2
CASSLGGGTSGRNEQFF	TGTGCCAGCAGCTTAGGGGGGGGGACTAGCGGGAGGAATGAGCAGTTCTTC	many	TRBD2	TRBV11-2	TRBJ2-1
CASSFGTTNPGNEQFF	TGTGCCAGCAGCTTCGGGACTACCAACCCGGGGAATGAGCAGTTCTTC	many	TRBD2	TRBV12-3/TRBV12-4	TRBJ2-1
CASSENRDRVYNEQFF	TGTGCCAGCAGTGAAAATCGGGACAGGGTCTACAATGAGCAGTTCTTC	many	TRBD1	TRBV2	TRBJ2-1
CATSRERGQGNTEAFF	TGTGCCACCAGCAGAGAGAGGGGGCAGGGGAACACTGAAGCTTTCTTT	many	TRBD1	TRBV15	TRBJ1-1
CASSLGPGLAGGYEQYF	TGTGCCAGCAGTCTAGGCCCCGGACTAGCGGGAGGGTACGAGCAGTACTTC	many	TRBD2	TRBV12-3/TRBV12-4	TRBJ2-7
CASSFLTGGYNEQFF	TGTGCCAGCAGCTTCCTAACGGGAGGTTACAATGAGCAGTTCTTC	many	TRBD2	TRBV7-9	TRBJ2-1
CASSQEGPGLAGEQYF	TGCGCCAGCAGCCAAGAAGGGCCGGGACTAGCGGGCGAGCAGTACTTC	-	TRBD2	TRBV4-1	TRBJ2-7
CAWSVAPRETQYF	TGTGCCTGGAGTGTAGCCCCGCGGGAGACCCAGTACTTC	-	-	TRBV30	TRBJ2-5
CASSQEGQPHGYTF	TGTGCCAGCAGCCAAGAAGGACAGCCGCATGGCTACACCTTC	few	-	TRBV14	TRBJ1-2
CSVDGAGLAYGYTF	TGCAGCGTTGACGGGGCAGGGCTCGCCTATGGCTACACCTTC	-	-	TRBV29-1	TRBJ1-2
CASSRGQASYNEQFF	TGTGCCAGTAGTCGGGGACAGGCCTCCTACAATGAGCAGTTCTTC	few	TRBD1	TRBV19	TRBJ2-1
CASSLPTGGGPQHF	TGTGCCAGCAGTTTACCGACAGGCGGAGGTCCCCAGCATTTT	few	-	TRBV12-3/TRBV12-4	TRBJ1-5
CASNQGLASSYNEQFF	TGCGCCAGCAACCAAGGACTGGCAAGCTCCTACAATGAGCAGTTCTTC	-	-	TRBV4-1	TRBJ2-1
CSAKTTRGRNTEAFF	TGCAGTGCCAAGACTACCAGGGGGAGGAACACTGAAGCTTTCTTT	many	TRBD1	TRBV20-1	TRBJ1-1
CASSDRGGEGWAQHF	TGTGCCAGCAGTGACAGGGGGGGGGAGGGGTGGGCCCAGCATTTT	-	TRBD1	TRBV12-3/TRBV12-4	TRBJ1-5
CASSSGRQSSYNSPLHF	TGTGCCAGCAGCTCCGGACGGCAGAGCTCCTATAATTCACCCCTCCACTTT	many	-	TRBV7-9	TRBJ1-6
CASRVHYPEAFF	TGTGCCAGCAGGGTGCACTACCCTGAAGCTTTCTTT	-	-	TRBV6-8	TRBJ1-1
CASRPLGRSSYNEQFF	TGTGCCAGCAGGCCCCTCGGAAGGAGCTCCTACAATGAGCAGTTCTTC	many	-	TRBV6-2/TRBV6-3	TRBJ2-1
CASSEVGYSSYEQYF	TGTGCCAGCAGTGAAGTAGGTTACAGCTCCTACGAGCAGTACTTC	many	-	TRBV2	TRBJ2-7
CASSSYRGRTPIYGYTF	TGCGCCAGCAGCAGTTACAGGGGGCGCACCCCAATCTATGGCTACACCTTC	-	TRBD1	TRBV5-1	TRBJ1-2
CSARDFSGGPQFF	TGCAGTGCTAGAGATTTTAGCGGGGGACCACAGTTCTTC	once	TRBD2	TRBV20-1	TRBJ2-1
CASRDRAVNEQFF	TGTGCCAGTAGGGACAGGGCCGTAAATGAGCAGTTCTTC	many	TRBD1	TRBV19	TRBJ2-1
CASSYSRRGAIYEQYF	TGTGCCAGCAGTTACTCACGCAGGGGTGCGATCTACGAGCAGTACTTC	many	-	TRBV6-5	TRBJ2-7
CASSPGLAGRGADTQHF	TGTGCCAGCAGTCCCGGACTAGCGGGAAGGGGGGCAGATACGCAGCATTTT	-	-	TRBV27	TRBJ1-5
CSARDPGGKRPYEQYF	TGCAGTGCTAGAGACCCGGGGGGGAAACGGCCCTACGAGCAGTACTTC	many	TRBD2	TRBV20-1	TRBJ2-7
CASSAGSAGYNEQFF	TGTGCCAGCAGTGCTGGATCAGCGGGCTACAATGAGCAGTTCTTC	many	-	TRBV28	TRBJ2-1
CATSDFRGNEQYF	TGTGCCACCAGTGATTTTCGCGGGAACGAGCAGTACTTC	many	-	TRBV24-1	TRBJ2-7
CASSRIPGQVPYNEQFF	TGCGCCAGCAGCCGTATACCGGGACAGGTGCCTTACAATGAGCAGTTCTTC	-	TRBD1	TRBV4-3	TRBJ2-1
CASSYSGTSGTDTQYF	TGTGCCAGCAGTTACTCCGGGACTAGCGGCACAGATACGCAGTATTTT	-	TRBD2	TRBV6-5	TRBJ2-3
CASSDMGIGNSPLHF	TGTGCCAGCAGTGACATGGGGATAGGTAATTCACCCCTCCACTTT	few	-	TRBV2	TRBJ1-6
CAWSVRGALAAFF	TGTGCCTGGAGTGTACGGGGGGCGCTGGCAGCTTTCTTT	many	-	TRBV30	TRBJ1-1
CASSEFRGAGTDTQYF	TGTGCCAGCAGTGAGTTTCGGGGGGCTGGCACAGATACGCAGTATTTT	many	-	TRBV2	TRBJ2-3
CASSLTGRGKPQHF	TGTGCCAGCAGTCTGACAGGCCGCGGTAAGCCCCAGCATTTT	many	-	TRBV6-1	TRBJ1-5
CASSLQHIRGTEAFF	TGTGCCAGCAGCTTACAACACATCAGGGGTACTGAAGCTTTCTTT	few	-	TRBV7-3	TRBJ1-1
CASRTQGAASSYEQYF	TGTGCCAGCAGAACCCAGGGGGCAGCTAGCTCCTACGAGCAGTACTTC	many	TRBD1	TRBV6-1	TRBJ2-7
CASSVDGQGANTEAFF	TGTGCCAGCAGCGTAGACGGACAGGGAGCGAACACTGAAGCTTTCTTT	few	TRBD1	TRBV9	TRBJ1-1
CASSSSARTDTQYF	TGTGCCAGCAGTTCCTCTGCGAGGACAGATACGCAGTATTTT	many	-	TRBV7-8	TRBJ2-3
CASSHAISQGTYGYTF	TGTGCCAGCAGCCACGCGATTTCACAGGGGACCTATGGCTACACCTTC	-	TRBD1	TRBV7-9	TRBJ1-2
CASSQDWFGGVRQYF	TGCGCCAGCAGCCAAGATTGGTTCGGTGGGGTTAGGCAGTACTTC	-	-	TRBV4-1	TRBJ2-7
CATEEAGATDTQYF	TGTGCCACCGAGGAAGCGGGAGCAACAGATACGCAGTATTTT	-	TRBD2	TRBV2	TRBJ2-3
CASSLMGAKNIQYF	TGTGCCAGCAGCTTAATGGGAGCCAAAAACATTCAGTACTTC	many	-	TRBV7-2	TRBJ2-4
CASNREQGVPGQPQHF	TGTGCCAGTAATCGCGAACAGGGGGTCCCAGGTCAGCCCCAGCATTTT	-	TRBD1	TRBV19	TRBJ1-5